The 20 T cell receptor beta chains below come from one sample, sequenced in a study of cytomegalovirus exposure and HLA in healthy donors. The PCR made use of 60 Vbeta and 13 Jbeta primers. Profiling relied on immunoSEQ multiplex PCR, and the TCRdb table lists in-frame clones only, not all of them. This sample has about 160,000 clones, with roughly 79% found just once. The sequenced material came from PBMCs. The receptors were sampled from a woman aged 50 to 65 in good health and CMV-seronegative.

V gene TRBV5-1 combines with J gene TRBJ2-5, with 11 bases that match TRBD1. This CDR3 is built from 14 residues. Per the germline V gene, CDR1 is SGHRS and CDR2 is YFSETQ. V lost 4 bases, J lost 9 bases, and 8 bases stayed unmatched. In DNA form, the CDR3 reads TGCGCCAGCAGCAAGGGACAGGGGGATGGGGCCCAGTACTTC. This encodes CASSKGQGDGAQYF.

The J gene is TRBJ2-7, the V gene TRBV7-2, with TRBD1 matching 8 bases. The CDR3 totals 13 residues. CDR1 and CDR2 (germline): SGHTA, FQGNSA. The J segment lost 4 bases and the V segment lost 1 base, leaving 0 bases of the junction unmatched. Written as DNA, the CDR3 is TGTGCCAGCAGCTTAGGGACAGGGTACGAGCAGTACTTC. Its translation is CASSLGTGYEQYF.

This clone was seen a handful of times. The CDR3 reads CASRQQSSYNSPLHF. The DNA for the CDR3 is TGTGCCAGCCGACAGCAGAGCTCCTATAATTCACCCCTCCACTTT. The V and J genes are TRBV6-5 and TRBJ1-6; tentative D call: TRBD1 (5 bases). Germline V gene lookup returns CDR1 MNHEY and CDR2 SVGAGI. The V end lost 8 bases, the J end lost 0 bases, and 11 bases lay between the germline ends. The length of the CDR3 is 15 residues.

This clone came up a few times. Other DNA sequences in this sample translate to the same CDR3. The rearrangement uses TRBV6-5 and TRBJ1-5, with D possibly TRBD1 on 6 matching bases. Germline-derived CDR1 and CDR2 are MNHEY and SVGAGI. The V gene lost 9 bases and the J gene lost 2 bases, with 17 bases spanning the gap. This CDR3 is 15 amino acids long. The CDR3 nucleotides are TGTGCCAGTTCCGGGACACACAAGGGCAATCAGCCCCAGCATTTT. Protein sequence: CASSGTHKGNQPQHF.

The V and J genes are TRBV11-2 and TRBJ2-2; the match to TRBD1 covers 11 bases. After removal of 9 bases from V and 5 bases from J, the junction contained 14 bases not matched to a gene. The CDR3 extends over 17 amino acids. The germline V gene has CDR1 SGHAT and CDR2 FQNNGV. CDR3 nucleotides: TGTGCCAGTCGGGGATACGCCGGGACAGGGGGAACCGGGGAGCTGTTTTTT. Encoded protein: CASRGYAGTGGTGELFF.

This clone appeared a few times. The chain uses TRBV9 and TRBJ1-4; D not certain. The CDR3 totals 13 residues. From germline, CDR1 is SGDLS and CDR2 YYNGEE. V was shortened by 3 bases and J by 3 bases, with 6 bases between the two germline ends. CDR3 sequence (DNA): TGTGCCAGCAGCGGAGGGTCTAATGAAAAACTGTTTTTT. Translated, it gives CASSGGSNEKLFF.

The chain uses TRBV7-2 and TRBJ2-7; a possible D gene is TRBD1 (5 bases). This CDR3 is 15 amino acids long. Trimming removed 5 bases at V and 3 bases at J, with 17 bases between. Germline CDR1 and CDR2: SGHTA and FQGNSA. The CDR3 region has the DNA TGTGCCAGCAGCCACCTCCGGACACAGCTCTACGAGCAGTACTTC. It encodes CASSHLRTQLYEQYF.

This clone was found once. The chain recombines TRBV7-9 with TRBJ2-7; 7 bases are shared with TRBD2. The V and J ends lost 1 base and 2 bases, in that order; junction bases with no gene match: 8. Germline V CDR1 and CDR2: SEHNR, FQNEAQ (reference sequence). The CDR3 is made up of 16 amino acids. DNA of the CDR3: TGTGCCAGCAGCTTAGGGTGGGGCGGGAGCGCCTACGAGCAGTACTTC. It encodes CASSLGWGGSAYEQYF.

The rearrangement links TRBV4-1 to TRBJ1-1, with 7 bases matching TRBD1. Trimming took 3 bases from V and 1 from J; bases not matched to a gene: 5. Germline loops: CDR1 MGHRA, CDR2 YSYEKL. This CDR3 has 15 residues. CDR3 protein: CASSHSGQRNTEAFF. CDR3 coding DNA: TGCGCCAGCAGCCATTCGGGACAGAGGAACACTGAAGCTTTCTTT.

In its sample, this clone was seen a few times. The chain carries TRBV2 and TRBJ1-3; TRBD1 might be the D (5 bases). The V gene's germline CDR1 is SNHLY and CDR2 FYNNEI. V was shortened by 4 bases and J by 3 bases, with 7 bases between the two germline ends. This CDR3 has 13 residues. CDR3 DNA: TGTGCCAGCAGTGGGGGCTTTGGAAACACCATATATTTT. This encodes CASSGGFGNTIYF.

V is TRBV11-2 and J is TRBJ2-5; perhaps TRBD2 as D (5 bases). The DNA end lines up better with TRBJ2-7; the J call may be wrong. Germline V gene data show CDR1 as SGHAT and CDR2 as FQNNGV. The CDR3 extends over 13 amino acids. The CDR3, as DNA: TGTGCCAGCAGCTTACGGGATTCCTACGAGCAGTACTTC. Amino acid sequence: CASSLRDSYEQYF.

The chain uses TRBV6-6 and TRBJ2-1; 8 bases align to TRBD2. Per germline, CDR1 MNHNY and CDR2 SVGAGI (reference sequence). Germline trimming cut 2 bases from V and 7 bases from J; bases unmatched to any gene: 10. The CDR3 totals 16 residues. The CDR3 loop is CASSYGRREAGNEQFF. The CDR3, as DNA: TGTGCCAGCAGTTACGGCCGGCGGGAGGCCGGGAATGAGCAGTTCTTC.

The J gene is TRBJ1-5, the V gene TRBV18; 8 nucleotides align to TRBD1. Looked up from germline, CDR1 is KGHSH and CDR2 is LQKENI. V trimming: 2 bases; J trimming: 4 bases; junction bases outside the gene matches: 7. There are 16 residues in the CDR3. CDR3 loop: CASSPIRTGSNQPQHF. The CDR3 bases are TGTGCCAGCTCACCAATCCGGACAGGGTCAAATCAGCCCCAGCATTTT. The whole variable domain, filled in from reference TRBV18 and TRBJ1-5, reads NAGVMQNPRHLVRRRGQEARLRCSPMKGHSHVYWYRQLPEEGLKFMVYLQKENIIDESGMPKERFSAEFPKEGPSILRIQQVVRGDSAAYFCASSPIRTGSNQPQHFGDGTRLSIL.

The chain employs TRBV7-2 and TRBJ2-5; tentatively, D is TRBD1 (5 bases). Trimming left V 4 bases short and J 5 bases short, with 14 bases between. Germline V gene data show CDR1 as SGHTA and CDR2 as FQGNSA. The CDR3 contains 14 residues. The CDR3 DNA sequence: TGTGCCAGCAGCTCACAGCAGGGTTCCGAGACCCAGTACTTC. This encodes CASSSQQGSETQYF. The whole variable domain, remainder taken from reference TRBV7-2 and TRBJ2-5, is GAGVSQSPSNKVTEKGKDVELRCDPISGHTALYWYRQSLGQGLEFLIYFQGNSAPDKSGLPSDRFSAERTGGSVSTLTIQRTQQEDSAVYLCASSSQQGSETQYFGPGTRLLVL.

The rearrangement joins TRBV15 to TRBJ2-3, with 9 bases matching TRBD2. Looked up from germline, CDR1 is LNHNV and CDR2 is YYDKDF (reference sequence). V dropped 0 bases and J dropped 3; count of bases not matched to a gene: 7. The CDR3 runs 17 residues. The CDR3: CATSRDQAGGNTDTQYF. The CDR3 DNA sequence: TGTGCCACCAGCAGAGATCAGGCGGGGGGGAATACAGATACGCAGTATTTT.

The chain recombines TRBV5-4 with TRBJ2-5; 14 bases line up with TRBD2. Germline CDR1 and CDR2: SGHNT and YYREEE (reference sequence). This CDR3 has 16 residues. J lost 4 bases, V lost 2 bases, and 4 bases had no gene match. CDR3 nucleotides: TGTGCCAGCAGCTTAGGACTAGCGGGGGGCGGAGAGACCCAGTACTTC. This codes for CASSLGLAGGGETQYF.

The V call is TRBV5-4, the J call TRBJ2-7; 10 nucleotides line up with TRBD2. Trimming removed 3 bases from V and 4 bases from J; junction bases left unmatched: 7. The CDR3 loop spans 15 amino acids. Germline values: CDR1 SGHNT, CDR2 YYREEE (reference sequence). As DNA, the CDR3 is TGTGCCAGCAGCTCCGATACTAGCGGGGAATACGAGCAGTACTTC. It translates to CASSSDTSGEYEQYF.

The genes are TRBV30 and TRBJ2-7; TRBD2 might be the D (5 bases). Trimming took off 4 bases at V and 3 bases at J, with 19 bases between the two ends. The CDR3 covers 15 residues. The germline CDR1 and CDR2 sequences are GTSNPN and SVGIG (reference sequence). The CDR3 DNA reads TGTGCCTGGATCCCGAGCGGCCTATTCTTCTACGAGCAGTACTTC. Amino acid sequence: CAWIPSGLFFYEQYF.

The chain employs TRBV28 and TRBJ2-7, with D possibly matching TRBD1 (5 bases). The germline gives CDR1 MDHEN, CDR2 SYDVKM. The CDR3 loop spans 13 amino acids. V lost 9 bases to trimming and J lost 0 bases, with 12 bases between them. The chain's CDR3 is CASGRVNSYEQYF. The CDR3 nucleotides are TGTGCCAGTGGCAGGGTCAACTCCTACGAGCAGTACTTC.

The J gene is TRBJ2-3, the V gene TRBV14, with TRBD2 matching 7 bases. This CDR3 region has 13 residues. The ends lost 4 bases at V and 10 bases at J; junction bases unmatched: 8. Per the germline V gene, CDR1 is SGHDN and CDR2 is FVKESK. Here the CDR3 DNA reads TGTGCCAGCAGCCCTTTGGGGGGGGTCCCGCAGTATTTT. This translates into CASSPLGGVPQYF.